The clone carrying this T cell receptor beta chain was detected a few times. The germline V and J ends were trimmed by 3 bases and 6 bases, with 9 bases remaining between them. Germline lookup yields CDR1 LNHDA and CDR2 SQIVND (reference sequence). The CDR3 spans 12 residues. This sample is part of a study of blood T cell repertoires in COVID-19. Study background: Samples taken during acute and convalescent COVID-19 were collected in the United States, Italy and Spain. PBMCs, B-cell-depleted T cells, or T cells were the source of the cDNA or gDNA that made up the material.

Original processing methods: Estimation of nucleated cell counts relied on the amplification of reference gene primers. Measured with immunoSEQ multiplex PCR; TCRdb has only the in-frame clones, and not every one. For V, J and clone size, that table is used; D and trimming come from the DNA. The sample consists of around 220,000 clones, around 80% of them appearing once. Residents of 24 US areas, aged about 18 to 89 years, made up the participants. Sequencing was carried out using PBMCs or T cells enriched from blood (not recorded which). The chain employs TRBV19 and TRBJ2-7; D remains ambiguous. The origin of this receptor is a woman aged 40 to 50 with acute COVID-19. CDR3 amino acids: CASSIPGSEQYF. DNA for the CDR3: TGTGCCAGTAGTATTCCAGGCTCCGAGCAGTACTTC.